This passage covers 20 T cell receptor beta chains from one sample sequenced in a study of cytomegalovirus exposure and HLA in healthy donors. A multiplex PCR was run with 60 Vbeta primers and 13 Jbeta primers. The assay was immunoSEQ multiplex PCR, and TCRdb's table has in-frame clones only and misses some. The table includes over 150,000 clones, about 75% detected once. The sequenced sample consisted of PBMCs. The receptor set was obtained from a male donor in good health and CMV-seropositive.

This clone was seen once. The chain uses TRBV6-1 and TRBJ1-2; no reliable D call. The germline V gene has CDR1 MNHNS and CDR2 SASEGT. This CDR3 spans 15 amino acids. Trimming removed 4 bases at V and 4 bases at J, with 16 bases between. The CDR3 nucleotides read TGTGCCAGCAGTGCGCACCCAAGAGGCATCTATGGCTACACCTTC. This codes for CASSAHPRGIYGYTF.

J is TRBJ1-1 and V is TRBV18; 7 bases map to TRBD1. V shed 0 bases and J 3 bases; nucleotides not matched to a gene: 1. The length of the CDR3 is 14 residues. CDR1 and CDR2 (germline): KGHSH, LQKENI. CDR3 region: CASSPPTGYTEAFF. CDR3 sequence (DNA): TGTGCCAGCTCACCACCGACAGGGTACACTGAAGCTTTCTTT.

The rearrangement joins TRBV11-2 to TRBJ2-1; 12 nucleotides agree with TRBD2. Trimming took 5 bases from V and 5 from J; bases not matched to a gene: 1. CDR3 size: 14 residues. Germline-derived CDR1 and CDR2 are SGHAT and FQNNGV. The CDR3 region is CASSLAGGHNEQFF. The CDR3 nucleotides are TGTGCCAGCAGCCTAGCGGGGGGGCACAATGAGCAGTTCTTC.

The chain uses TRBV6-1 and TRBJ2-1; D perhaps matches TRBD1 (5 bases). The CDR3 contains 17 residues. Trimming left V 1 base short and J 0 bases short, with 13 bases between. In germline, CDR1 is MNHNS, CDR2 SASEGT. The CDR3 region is CASSEGRGGISYNEQFF. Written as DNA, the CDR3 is TGTGCCAGCAGTGAAGGAAGGGGCGGTATCTCCTACAATGAGCAGTTCTTC.

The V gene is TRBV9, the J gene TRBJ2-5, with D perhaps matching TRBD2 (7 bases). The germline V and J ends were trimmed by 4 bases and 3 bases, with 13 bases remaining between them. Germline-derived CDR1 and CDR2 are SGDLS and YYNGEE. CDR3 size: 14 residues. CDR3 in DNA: TGTGCCAGCAGCAAAAGAGGGGGGGAAGAGACCCAGTACTTC. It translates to CASSKRGGEETQYF.

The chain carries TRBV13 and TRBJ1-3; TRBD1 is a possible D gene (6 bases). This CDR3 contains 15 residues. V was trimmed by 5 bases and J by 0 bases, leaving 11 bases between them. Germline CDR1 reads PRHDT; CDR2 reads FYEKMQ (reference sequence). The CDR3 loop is CASSPQGYSGNTIYF. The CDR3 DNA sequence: TGTGCCAGCAGCCCACAGGGCTACTCTGGAAACACCATATATTTT.

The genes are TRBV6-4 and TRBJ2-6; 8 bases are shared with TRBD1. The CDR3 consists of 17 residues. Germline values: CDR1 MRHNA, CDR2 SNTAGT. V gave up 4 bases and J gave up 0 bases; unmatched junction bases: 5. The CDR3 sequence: CASSAAGGPSGANVLTF. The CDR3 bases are TGTGCCAGCAGTGCGGCAGGGGGCCCCTCTGGGGCCAACGTCCTGACTTTC.

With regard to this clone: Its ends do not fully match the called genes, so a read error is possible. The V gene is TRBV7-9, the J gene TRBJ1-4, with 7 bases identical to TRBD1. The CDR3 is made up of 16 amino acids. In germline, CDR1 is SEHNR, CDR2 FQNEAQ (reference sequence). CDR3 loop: CSSSQYRDSRNEKLFF. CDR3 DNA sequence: TGTTCCAGCAGCCAATACCGGGACAGTCGTAATGAAAAACTGTTTTTT.

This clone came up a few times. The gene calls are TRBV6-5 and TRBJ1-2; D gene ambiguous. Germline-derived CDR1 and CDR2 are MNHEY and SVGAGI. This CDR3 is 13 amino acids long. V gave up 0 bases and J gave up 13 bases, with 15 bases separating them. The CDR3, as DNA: TGTGCCAGCAGTTACTCGACCCGGGAAGACTTCACCTTC. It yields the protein CASSYSTREDFTF.

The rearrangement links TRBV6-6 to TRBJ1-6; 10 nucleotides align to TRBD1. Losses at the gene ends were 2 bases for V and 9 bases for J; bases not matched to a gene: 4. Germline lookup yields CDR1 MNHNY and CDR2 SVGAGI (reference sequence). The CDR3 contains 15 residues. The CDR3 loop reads CASSYTTGGGSPLHF. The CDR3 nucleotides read TGTGCCAGCAGTTACACGACAGGGGGCGGTTCACCCCTCCACTTT.

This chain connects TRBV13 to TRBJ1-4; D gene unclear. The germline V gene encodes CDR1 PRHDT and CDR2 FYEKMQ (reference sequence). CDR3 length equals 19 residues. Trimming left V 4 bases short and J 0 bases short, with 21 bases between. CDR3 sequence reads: CASSSWEALQSATNEKLFF. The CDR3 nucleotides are TGTGCCAGCAGCTCCTGGGAGGCCCTACAATCGGCAACTAATGAAAAACTGTTTTTT.

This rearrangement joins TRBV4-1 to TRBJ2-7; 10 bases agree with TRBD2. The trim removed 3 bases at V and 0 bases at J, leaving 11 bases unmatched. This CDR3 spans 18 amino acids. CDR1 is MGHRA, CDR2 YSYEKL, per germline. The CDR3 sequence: CASSQGTLAGGASYEQYF. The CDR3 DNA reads TGCGCCAGCAGCCAGGGGACCTTAGCGGGGGGTGCCTCCTACGAGCAGTACTTC.

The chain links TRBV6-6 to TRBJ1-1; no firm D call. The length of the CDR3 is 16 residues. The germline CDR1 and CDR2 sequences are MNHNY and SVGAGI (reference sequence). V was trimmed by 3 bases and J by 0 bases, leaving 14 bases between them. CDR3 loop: CASSYPPGGVNTEAFF. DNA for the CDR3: TGTGCCAGCAGTTATCCTCCAGGCGGGGTGAACACTGAAGCTTTCTTT.

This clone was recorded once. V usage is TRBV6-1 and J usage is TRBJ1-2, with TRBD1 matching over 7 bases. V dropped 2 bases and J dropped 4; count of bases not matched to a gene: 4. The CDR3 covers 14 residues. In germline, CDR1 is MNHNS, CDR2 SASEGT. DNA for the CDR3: TGTGCCAGCAGTGAATATCAGGGGGGCTATGGCTACACCTTC. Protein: CASSEYQGGYGYTF.

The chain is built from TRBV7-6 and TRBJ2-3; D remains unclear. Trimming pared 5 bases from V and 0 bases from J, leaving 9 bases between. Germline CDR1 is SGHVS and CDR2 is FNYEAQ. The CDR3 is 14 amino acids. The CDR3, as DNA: TGTGCCAGCAGCCCGATGACTAGCACAGATACGCAGTATTTT. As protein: CASSPMTSTDTQYF.

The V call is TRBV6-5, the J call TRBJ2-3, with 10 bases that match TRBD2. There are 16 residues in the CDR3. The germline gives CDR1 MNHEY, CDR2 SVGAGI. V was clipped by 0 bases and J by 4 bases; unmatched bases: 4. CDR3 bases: TGTGCCAGCAGTTACTCCCAACTAGCGGGGTCAGATACGCAGTATTTT. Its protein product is CASSYSQLAGSDTQYF.

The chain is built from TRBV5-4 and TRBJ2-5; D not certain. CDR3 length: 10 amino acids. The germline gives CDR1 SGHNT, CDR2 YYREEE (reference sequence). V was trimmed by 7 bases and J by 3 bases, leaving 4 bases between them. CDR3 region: CASGEETQYF. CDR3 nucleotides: TGTGCCAGCGGAGAAGAGACCCAGTACTTC.

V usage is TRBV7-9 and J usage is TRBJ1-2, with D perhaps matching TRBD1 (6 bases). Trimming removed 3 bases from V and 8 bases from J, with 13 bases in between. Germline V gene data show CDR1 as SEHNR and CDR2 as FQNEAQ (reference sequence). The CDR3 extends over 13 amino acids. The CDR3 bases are TGTGCCAGCAGCTTCAGGGGAAAGGACGGCTACACCTTC. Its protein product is CASSFRGKDGYTF.

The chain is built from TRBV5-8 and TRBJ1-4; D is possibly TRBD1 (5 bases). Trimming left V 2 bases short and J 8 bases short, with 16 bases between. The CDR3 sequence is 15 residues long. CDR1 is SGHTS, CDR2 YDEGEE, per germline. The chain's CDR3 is CASSFEGATREKLFF. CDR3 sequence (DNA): TGTGCCAGCAGCTTTGAAGGGGCGACTCGGGAAAAACTGTTTTTT.

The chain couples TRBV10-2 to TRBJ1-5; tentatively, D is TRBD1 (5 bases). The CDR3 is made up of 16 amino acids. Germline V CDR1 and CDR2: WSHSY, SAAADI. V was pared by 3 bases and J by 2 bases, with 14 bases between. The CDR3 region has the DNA TGCGCCAGCAGTGATGGGTCAGGGATGGGCAATCAGCCCCAGCATTTT. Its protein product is CASSDGSGMGNQPQHF.